This TCR beta chain is drawn from a study of blood T cells in healthy people across ages. It was with a sample-barcoded 5' primer and a J-beta primer mix that a second PCR of roughly 6 to 11 cycles was run. Using its own MiXCR run on the 5' RACE reads, TCRdb lists one record per CDR3 protein. The profile covers about a million distinct CDR3 sequences, with roughly two fifths appearing a single time and roughly 13% taken by the ten largest. Between the trimmed V and J ends, which lost 7 bases and 3 bases, there was a span of 15 bases. The CDR3 has 15 amino acids. CDR1 and CDR2 from the germline V gene are MNHEY and SVGAGI. About this clonotype: A much more abundant neighbour one base away suggests this may be a read error.

Sequencing was carried out using blood. J is TRBJ2-2 and V is TRBV6-5, with unresolved D. The TCR was taken from a young man in good health. In DNA, the CDR3 is TGTGCCAGCAAGGATGTGGCTGGGGACACCGGGGAGCTGTTTTTT. This sequence encodes CASKDVAGDTGELFF.